A single sample is the source of the 18 T cell receptor beta chains below, sequenced in a study of T-cell memory formation after mild COVID-19. TCRdb independently ran MiXCR on the 5' RACE reads; one entry per CDR3 protein. The table has around 34,000 distinct CDR3 sequences, 7.5% to 8% seen once. Sequenced: PBMCs or a T cell subset sorted from them (not recorded which). These receptors all come from a man between 18 and 35 years old who had mild COVID-19 (a few samples of this study predate the infection). Cell type and time point are not known.

In its sample, this clonotype was seen many times. V and J are TRBV20-1 and TRBJ1-1; tentative D call: TRBD1 (6 bases). Trimming left V 3 bases short and J 0 bases short, with 11 bases between. The germline V gene encodes CDR1 DFQATT and CDR2 SNEGSKA (reference sequence). The CDR3 extends over 14 amino acids. The DNA for the CDR3 is TGCAGTGCTAGGTTCGGGGGGCTGAACACTGAAGCTTTCTTT. It encodes CSARFGGLNTEAFF.

There are many counts of this clonotype. The genes are TRBV20-1 and TRBJ1-1; the match to TRBD1 covers 7 bases. The CDR3 has 11 residues. The J segment lost 3 bases and the V segment lost 5 bases, leaving 0 bases of the junction unmatched. CDR1 and CDR2 (germline): DFQATT, SNEGSKA (reference sequence). The CDR3 sequence: CSAGQDTEAFF. CDR3 in DNA: TGCAGTGCTGGACAGGACACTGAAGCTTTCTTT.

The J gene is TRBJ1-2, the V gene TRBV20-1, with 10 bases lining up with TRBD1. This CDR3 has 15 amino acids. Trimming cost V 3 bases and J 6 bases; bases outside gene matches: 10. Germline lookup yields CDR1 DFQATT and CDR2 SNEGSKA (reference sequence). The CDR3 reads CSASLSGQGEDGYTF. Here the CDR3 DNA reads TGCAGTGCTAGTCTCTCCGGACAGGGGGAGGATGGCTACACCTTC.

This clonotype came up many times. The V and J genes are TRBV15 and TRBJ1-4, with TRBD1 as a possible D gene (5 bases). Trimming pared 7 bases from V and 0 bases from J, leaving 12 bases between. CDR1 is LNHNV and CDR2 is YYDKDF in the germline V gene (reference sequence). There are 15 residues in the CDR3. The CDR3 here is CATKKQETTNEKLFF. The DNA for the CDR3 is TGTGCCACCAAGAAACAGGAGACAACTAATGAAAAACTGTTTTTT.

There are many counts of this clonotype. The CDR3 loop is CASSPDRGLDGYTF. Here the CDR3 DNA reads TGTGCCAGCAGCCCTGACAGGGGGCTAGATGGCTACACCTTC. This chain uses TRBV12-3 or TRBV12-4 with TRBJ1-2; 10 bases align to TRBD1. The CDR3 is 14 residues long. Germline trimming cut 6 bases from V and 6 bases from J; bases unmatched to any gene: 7.

The chain joins TRBV10-3 to TRBJ1-1; TRBD1 aligns across 7 bases. Germline V gives CDR1 ENHRY, CDR2 SYGVKD. This CDR3 has 13 residues. The V gene end was trimmed by 4 bases and the J gene end by 4 bases; junction bases not matched to a gene: 3. The CDR3 sequence: CAISVQGSTEAFF. The CDR3 DNA reads as TGTGCCATCAGTGTACAGGGGAGCACTGAAGCTTTCTTT.

Ten or more counts support this clonotype. The chain uses TRBV4-1 and TRBJ2-7; the match to TRBD1 covers 8 bases. Per germline, CDR1 MGHRA and CDR2 YSYEKL. V shed 6 bases, J shed 6 bases, and the junction held 4 bases outside the gene matches. The CDR3 consists of 12 residues. The CDR3, as DNA: TGCGCCAGCAGAGGCGACAGGGGCGAGCAGTACGTC. The encoded protein is CASRGDRGEQYV.

This clonotype was seen ten or more times. J is TRBJ2-3 and V is TRBV4-1; D tentatively fits TRBD1 or TRBD2 (6 bases each). V was clipped by 3 bases and J by 0 bases, with 13 bases between them. This CDR3 has 16 amino acids. CDR1 MGHRA and CDR2 YSYEKL come from the germline V gene. The CDR3 DNA is TGCGCCAGCAGCCATCCGGGGGCCCTTAGCACAGATACGCAGTATTTT. This sequence encodes CASSHPGALSTDTQYF.

This clonotype was counted at least ten times. The genes are TRBV7-3 and TRBJ2-5; D remains ambiguous. V lost 1 base, J lost 3 bases, and 6 bases lay in between. The CDR3 spans 13 residues. The germline CDR1 and CDR2 sequences are SGHTA and FQGTGA. In DNA form, the CDR3 reads TGTGCCAGCAGCTTAAACAGAGAAGAGACCCAGTACTTC. Residues: CASSLNREETQYF.

The chain uses TRBV2 and TRBJ2-4, with unresolved D. There are 11 residues in the CDR3. Trimming cost V 9 bases and J 0 bases, with 3 bases left between them. Germline values: CDR1 SNHLY, CDR2 FYNNEI. The CDR3 spells CASLAKNIQYF. Written as DNA, the CDR3 is TGTGCCAGTCTAGCCAAAAACATTCAGTACTTC.

Ten or more counts support this clonotype. The chain combines TRBV7-2 with TRBJ1-5, with a weak D call TRBD1 (5 bases). Germline V lookup: CDR1 SGHTA, CDR2 FQGNSA. The CDR3 sequence is 13 residues long. The V end was cut by 5 bases, the J end by 5 bases, with 10 bases between. CDR3 region: CASSVRGDQPQHF. Written as DNA, the CDR3 is TGTGCCAGCAGCGTCCGGGGGGATCAGCCCCAGCATTTT.

This clonotype was observed a few times. This CDR3 reads CASSFRGIQYF. The CDR3 DNA reads TGTGCCAGCAGCTTTAGGGGCATTCAGTACTTC. This chain joins TRBV5-4 and TRBJ2-4, with a tentative D call TRBD1 (5 bases). Germline V gene data show CDR1 as SGHNT and CDR2 as YYREEE (reference sequence). The CDR3 covers 11 residues. V dropped 2 bases and J dropped 9 bases, with 6 bases sitting between them.

This clonotype has at least ten counts. The chain employs TRBV5-1 and TRBJ1-3; D uncertain. This CDR3 spans 14 amino acids. Germline loops: CDR1 SGHRS, CDR2 YFSETQ. Trimming stripped 0 bases from V and 0 bases from J, with 4 bases between. The DNA of the CDR3 is TGCGCCAGCAGCTTGGACGGCTCTGGAAACACCATATATTTT. Protein product: CASSLDGSGNTIYF.

This clonotype has a count of ten or more. The rearrangement joins TRBV7-2 to TRBJ2-3, with D hard to call. V gave up 2 bases and J gave up 0 bases, with 12 bases separating them. Germline V lookup: CDR1 SGHTA, CDR2 FQGNSA. This CDR3 is 16 amino acids long. Here the CDR3 DNA reads TGTGCCAGCAGCTTAAGTCGGGCAGTAAGCACAGATACGCAGTATTTT. This gives the protein CASSLSRAVSTDTQYF.

This clonotype was detected a few times. This chain uses TRBV15 with TRBJ2-2; 7 bases fit TRBD1. V trimming: 5 bases; J trimming: 4 bases; junction bases outside the gene matches: 7. This CDR3 has 15 amino acids. Germline CDR1 reads LNHNV; CDR2 reads YYDKDF (reference sequence). The CDR3 spells CATSRRGRGTGELFF. Written as DNA, the CDR3 is TGTGCCACCAGCCGAAGGGGGCGCGGCACCGGGGAGCTGTTTTTT.

This clonotype has ten or more counts. This chain connects TRBV4-3 to TRBJ2-3, with unresolved D. The CDR3 sequence is 13 residues long. The germline gives CDR1 LGHNA, CDR2 YSLEER. V lost 0 bases and J lost 8, with 9 bases in between. The CDR3 spells CASSQEIEVTQYF. The CDR3, as DNA: TGCGCCAGCAGCCAAGAGATAGAGGTTACGCAGTATTTT.

This clonotype has at least ten counts. V and J are TRBV9 and TRBJ2-7; 7 bases map to TRBD1. V lost 8 bases to trimming and J lost 3 bases; unmatched junction nucleotides: 14. The CDR3 is 15 residues long. CDR1 is SGDLS, CDR2 YYNGEE, per germline. The CDR3: CAREGDSYGYYEQYF. The CDR3, as DNA: TGTGCCAGGGAAGGGGACAGCTATGGATACTACGAGCAGTACTTC.

This clonotype was seen repeatedly, ten times or more. This sequence joins TRBV18 and TRBJ1-2; D unresolved. V lost 6 bases, J lost 2 bases, and 10 bases lay in between. The CDR3 has 13 amino acids. CDR1 and CDR2 (germline): KGHSH, LQKENI. The CDR3 reads CASSLPGNYGYTF. CDR3 sequence (DNA): TGTGCCAGCTCCCTACCCGGCAACTATGGCTACACCTTC.